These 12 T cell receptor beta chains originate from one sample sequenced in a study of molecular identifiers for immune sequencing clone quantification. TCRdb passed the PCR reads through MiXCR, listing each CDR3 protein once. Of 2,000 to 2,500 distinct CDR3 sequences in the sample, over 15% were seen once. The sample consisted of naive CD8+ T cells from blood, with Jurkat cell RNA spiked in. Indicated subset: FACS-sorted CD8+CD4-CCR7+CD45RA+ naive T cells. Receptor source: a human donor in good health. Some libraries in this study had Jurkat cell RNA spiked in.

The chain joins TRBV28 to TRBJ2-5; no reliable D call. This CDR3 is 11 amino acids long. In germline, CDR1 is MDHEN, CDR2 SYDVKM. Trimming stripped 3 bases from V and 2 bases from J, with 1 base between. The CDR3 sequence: CASSFQETQYF. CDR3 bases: TGTGCCAGCAGTTTTCAAGAGACCCAGTACTTC.

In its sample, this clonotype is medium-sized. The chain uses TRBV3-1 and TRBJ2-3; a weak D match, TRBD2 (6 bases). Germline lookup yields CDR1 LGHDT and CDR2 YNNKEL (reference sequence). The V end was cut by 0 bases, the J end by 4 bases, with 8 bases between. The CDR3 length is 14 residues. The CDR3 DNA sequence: TGTGCCAGCAGCCAAGACGGCGGGGCAGATACGCAGTATTTT. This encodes CASSQDGGADTQYF.

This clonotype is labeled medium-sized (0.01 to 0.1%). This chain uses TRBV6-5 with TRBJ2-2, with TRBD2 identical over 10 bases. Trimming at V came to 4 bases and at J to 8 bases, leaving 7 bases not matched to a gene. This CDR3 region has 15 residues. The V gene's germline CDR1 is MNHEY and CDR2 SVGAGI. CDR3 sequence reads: CASSLASGSWGELFF. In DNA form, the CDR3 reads TGTGCCAGCAGTTTGGCTAGCGGGAGCTGGGGGGAGCTGTTTTTT.

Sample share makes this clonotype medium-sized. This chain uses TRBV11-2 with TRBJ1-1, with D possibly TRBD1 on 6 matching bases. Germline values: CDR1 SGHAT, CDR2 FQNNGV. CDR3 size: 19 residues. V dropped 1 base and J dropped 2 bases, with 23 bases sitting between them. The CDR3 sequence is CASSLGGLMTGHLNTEAFF. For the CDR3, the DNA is TGTGCCAGCAGCTTAGGAGGTTTGATGACGGGACACCTAAACACTGAAGCTTTCTTT.

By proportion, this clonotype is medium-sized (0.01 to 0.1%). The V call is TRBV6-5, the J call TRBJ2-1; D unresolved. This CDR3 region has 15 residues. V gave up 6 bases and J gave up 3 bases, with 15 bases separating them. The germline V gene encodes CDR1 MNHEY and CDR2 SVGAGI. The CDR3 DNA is TGTGCCAGCAGCTCCGTCGGAACCGTCTACAATGAGCAGTTCTTC. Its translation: CASSSVGTVYNEQFF.

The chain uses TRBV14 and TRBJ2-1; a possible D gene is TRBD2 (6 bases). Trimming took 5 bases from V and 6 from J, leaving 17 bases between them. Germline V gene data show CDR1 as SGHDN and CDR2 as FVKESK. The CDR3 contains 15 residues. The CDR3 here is CASSSYGRPFNEQFF. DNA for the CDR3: TGTGCCAGCAGCTCGTATGGGAGGCCTTTCAATGAGCAGTTCTTC. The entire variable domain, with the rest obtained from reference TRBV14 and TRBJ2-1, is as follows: EAGVTQFPSHSVIEKGQTVTLRCDPISGHDNLYWYRRVMGKEIKFLLHFVKESKQDESGMPNNRFLAERTGGTYSTLKVQPAELEDSGVYFCASSSYGRPFNEQFFGPGTRLTVL.

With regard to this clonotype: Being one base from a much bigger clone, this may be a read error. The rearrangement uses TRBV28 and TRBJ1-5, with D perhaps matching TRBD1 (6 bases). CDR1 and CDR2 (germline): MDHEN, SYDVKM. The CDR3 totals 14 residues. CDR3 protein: CANSSDRLGQPQHF. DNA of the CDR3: TGTGCCAACAGTTCAGACAGGCTTGGCCAGCCCCAGCATTTT.

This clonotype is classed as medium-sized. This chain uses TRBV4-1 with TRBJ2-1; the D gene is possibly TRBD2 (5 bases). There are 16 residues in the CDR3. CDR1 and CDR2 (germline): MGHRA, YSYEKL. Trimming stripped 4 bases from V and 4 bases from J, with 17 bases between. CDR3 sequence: CASSLGAETKYNEQFF. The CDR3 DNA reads TGCGCCAGCAGCCTCGGAGCGGAGACAAAATACAATGAGCAGTTCTTC.

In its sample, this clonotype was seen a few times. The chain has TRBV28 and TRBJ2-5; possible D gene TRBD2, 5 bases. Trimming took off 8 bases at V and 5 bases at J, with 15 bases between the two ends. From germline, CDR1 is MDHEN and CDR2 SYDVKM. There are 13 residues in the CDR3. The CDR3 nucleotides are TGTGCCAGCCTGTCCCGGCTAGCTGAGACCCAGTACTTC. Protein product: CASLSRLAETQYF.

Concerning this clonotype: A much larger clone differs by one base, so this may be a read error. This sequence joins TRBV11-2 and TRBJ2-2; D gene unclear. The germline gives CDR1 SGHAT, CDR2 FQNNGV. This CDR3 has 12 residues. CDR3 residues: CASSFYTRELFF. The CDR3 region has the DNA TGTGCCAGCAGCTTCTACACCAGGGAGCTGTTTTTT.

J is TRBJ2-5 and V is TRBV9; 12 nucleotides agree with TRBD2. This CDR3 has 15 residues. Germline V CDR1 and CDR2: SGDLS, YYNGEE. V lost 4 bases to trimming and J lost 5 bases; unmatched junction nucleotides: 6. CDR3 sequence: CASSPRTSGIETQYF. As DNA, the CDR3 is TGTGCCAGCAGCCCCCGGACTAGCGGGATTGAGACCCAGTACTTC. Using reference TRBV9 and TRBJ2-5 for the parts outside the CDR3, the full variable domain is DSGVTQTPKHLITATGQRVTLRCSPRSGDLSVYWYQQSLDQGLQFLIQYYNGEERAKGNILERFSAQQFPDLHSELNLSSLELGDSALYFCASSPRTSGIETQYFGPGTRLLVL.

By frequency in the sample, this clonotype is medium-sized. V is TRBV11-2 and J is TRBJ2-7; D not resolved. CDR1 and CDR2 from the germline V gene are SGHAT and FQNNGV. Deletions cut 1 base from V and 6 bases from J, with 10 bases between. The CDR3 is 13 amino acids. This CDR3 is CASSLGSAGEQYF. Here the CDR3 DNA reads TGTGCCAGCAGCTTAGGATCAGCTGGCGAGCAGTACTTC.